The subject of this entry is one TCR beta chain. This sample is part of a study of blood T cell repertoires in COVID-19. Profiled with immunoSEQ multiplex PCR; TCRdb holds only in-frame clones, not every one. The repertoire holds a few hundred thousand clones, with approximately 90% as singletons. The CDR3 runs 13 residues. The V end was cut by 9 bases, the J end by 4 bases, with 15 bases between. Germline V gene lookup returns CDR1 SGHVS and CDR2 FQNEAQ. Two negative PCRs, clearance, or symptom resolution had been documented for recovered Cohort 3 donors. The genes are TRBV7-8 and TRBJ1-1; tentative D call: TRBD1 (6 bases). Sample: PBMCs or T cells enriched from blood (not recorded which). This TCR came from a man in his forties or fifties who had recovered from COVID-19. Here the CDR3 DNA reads TGTGCCAGTGACAGGTTGGATGGCACTGAAGCTTTCTTT. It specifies CASDRLDGTEAFF.